Following are 24 T cell receptor beta chains from one sample sequenced in a study of blood T cell repertoires in COVID-19. Assay: immunoSEQ multiplex PCR; the TCRdb copy retains only in-frame clones and omits some. The sample records about 230,000 clones, approximately 82% being singletons. The material sequenced was peripheral blood. The source of these receptors is a woman aged 70 to 79 with active or convalescent COVID-19.

This clone showed up just once. The V and J genes are TRBV9 and TRBJ2-3; D might be TRBD2 (7 bases). The CDR3 is made up of 15 amino acids. The germline V gene has CDR1 SGDLS and CDR2 YYNGEE. V was cut by 4 bases and J by 4 bases, with 16 bases left in between. In nucleotides, the CDR3 is TGTGCCAGCAGCCTCTCCGGGGGGCCCCCAGATACGCAGTATTTT. Translation: CASSLSGGPPDTQYF.

The V and J genes are TRBV4-3 and TRBJ1-2, with a tentative D call TRBD1 (5 bases). The CDR3 totals 13 residues. V lost 1 base to trimming and J lost 5 bases, with 8 bases between them. Germline V lookup: CDR1 LGHNA, CDR2 YSLEER. The CDR3 here is CASSQGGLYGYTF. The CDR3 region has the DNA TGCGCCAGCAGCCAAGGGGGCCTTTATGGCTACACCTTC.

The chain has TRBV7-2 and TRBJ2-3; TRBD2 aligns across 13 bases. V was pared by 7 bases and J by 2 bases, with 15 bases of the junction left unmatched. The V gene's germline CDR1 is SGHTA and CDR2 FQGNSA. The CDR3 has 19 amino acids. CDR3 bases: TGTGCCAGCACAATACCCGGGACTAGCGGGGCTTACGCCACAGATACGCAGTATTTT. Translating gives CASTIPGTSGAYATDTQYF.

The V and J genes are TRBV3-1 (or the pseudogene TRBV3-2) and TRBJ2-2; D is uncertain. The CDR3 sequence is 17 residues long. The germline V gene encodes CDR1 LGHDT and CDR2 YNNKEL (reference sequence). V gave up 0 bases and J gave up 0 bases, with 11 bases separating them. The CDR3 DNA reads TGTGCCAGCAGCCAAGATATTGGCCTCACGAACACCGGGGAGCTGTTTTTT. Encoded protein: CASSQDIGLTNTGELFF.

There are a few counts of this clone. This chain connects TRBV29-1 to TRBJ2-3; 8 nucleotides line up with TRBD2. The CDR3 length is 17 residues. With 4 bases clipped from V and 4 bases from J, the junction kept 16 bases outside the gene matches. Germline CDR1 SQVTM, CDR2 ANQGSEA. The CDR3 loop reads CSVVPGAGNSGADTQYF. The CDR3 coding sequence is TGCAGCGTTGTGCCGGGGGCCGGGAATAGCGGGGCAGATACGCAGTATTTT.

The chain recombines TRBV5-1 with TRBJ2-3; TRBD2 is a possible D gene (5 bases). From germline, CDR1 is SGHRS and CDR2 YFSETQ. The CDR3 contains 16 residues. Trimming cost V 7 bases and J 2 bases, with 20 bases left between them. CDR3 loop: CASAPVTNRVTDTQYF. For the CDR3, the DNA is TGCGCCAGCGCGCCCGTGACTAATAGGGTCACAGATACGCAGTATTTT.

This chain connects TRBV28 to TRBJ1-6; D not resolved. V was trimmed by 1 base and J by 10 bases, leaving 11 bases between them. Germline V lookup: CDR1 MDHEN, CDR2 SYDVKM. The CDR3 has 14 residues. The CDR3 loop is CASSLLREGSPLHF. The CDR3 DNA sequence: TGTGCCAGCAGTTTATTGAGGGAGGGATCACCCCTCCACTTT. Based on the CDR3 plus reference TRBV28 and TRBJ1-6, the full variable domain is DVKVTQSSRYLVKRTGEKVFLECVQDMDHENMFWYRQDPGLGLRLIYFSYDVKMKEKGDIPEGYSVSREKKERFSLILESASTNQTSMYLCASSLLREGSPLHFGNGTRLTVT.

Only one count was recorded for this clone. This chain connects TRBV18 to TRBJ2-5, with 7 bases matching TRBD2. Germline-derived CDR1 and CDR2 are KGHSH and LQKENI. V trimming: 6 bases; J trimming: 2 bases; junction bases outside the gene matches: 9. The CDR3 is made up of 15 amino acids. CDR3: CASSLPGRGQETQYF. CDR3 in DNA: TGTGCCAGCTCCCTCCCTGGGAGGGGACAAGAGACCCAGTACTTC.

This chain uses TRBV19 with TRBJ2-7; a possible D gene is TRBD1 (6 bases). CDR3 length: 15 residues. The ends were cut back, 3 bases at V and 5 bases at J, with 17 bases in the middle. Per the germline V gene, CDR1 is LNHDA and CDR2 is SQIVND (reference sequence). The CDR3 protein is CASSMEDVPGDEQYF. The CDR3 region has the DNA TGTGCCAGTAGTATGGAGGACGTCCCAGGGGACGAGCAGTACTTC. The variable domain in full, with the rest retrieved from reference TRBV19 and TRBJ2-7, is DGGITQSPKYLFRKEGQNVTLSCEQNLNHDAMYWYRQDPGQGLRLIYYSQIVNDFQKGDIAEGYSVSREKKESFPLTVTSAQKNPTAFYLCASSMEDVPGDEQYFGPGTRLTVT.

This chain joins TRBV5-1 and TRBJ2-7; D is ambiguous. The CDR3 has 15 residues. The V gene lost 0 bases and the J gene lost 2 bases, with 12 bases spanning the gap. Germline CDR1 reads SGHRS; CDR2 reads YFSETQ. This CDR3 is CASSLGAGITYEQYF. The CDR3 DNA reads TGCGCCAGCAGCTTGGGTGCAGGAATAACCTACGAGCAGTACTTC.

V is TRBV7-3 and J is TRBJ2-3, with 8 nucleotides matching TRBD2. This CDR3 region has 16 residues. Germline CDR1 reads SGHTA; CDR2 reads FQGTGA. The trim removed 5 bases at V and 4 bases at J, leaving 11 bases unmatched. The CDR3 DNA is TGTGCCAGCAGCCCCGGAGACGGGGGGGCCGCAGATACGCAGTATTTT. Its protein is CASSPGDGGAADTQYF.

Only a few counts were recorded for this clone. The chain combines TRBV5-1 with TRBJ1-1, with no clear D. Per germline, CDR1 SGHRS and CDR2 YFSETQ. There are 14 residues in the CDR3. The V end lost 2 bases, the J end lost 3 bases, and 11 bases lay between the germline ends. The CDR3 spells CASSFLGGDTEAFF. The CDR3, as DNA: TGCGCCAGCAGCTTTCTGGGAGGCGACACTGAAGCTTTCTTT.

Here the CDR3 reads CASSRQGSSSYEQYF. CDR3 nucleotides: TGTGCCAGCAGCCGACAGGGGTCTAGCTCCTACGAGCAGTACTTC. This sequence joins TRBV5-5 and TRBJ2-7; TRBD1 matches 8 bases. J was trimmed by 0 bases and V by 4 bases; bases with no gene match: 6. Germline lookup yields CDR1 SGHKS and CDR2 YYEKEE (reference sequence). The CDR3 sequence is 15 residues long.

The chain employs TRBV7-2 and TRBJ2-3, with no clear D. Trimming took 4 bases from V and 2 from J, leaving 16 bases between them. Germline CDR1 reads SGHTA; CDR2 reads FQGNSA. This CDR3 has 16 residues. The CDR3: CASSSRVGLATDTQYF. The CDR3 bases are TGTGCCAGCAGCTCCCGGGTCGGCCTTGCCACAGATACGCAGTATTTT. The whole variable domain, filled in from reference TRBV7-2 and TRBJ2-3, reads GAGVSQSPSNKVTEKGKDVELRCDPISGHTALYWYRQSLGQGLEFLIYFQGNSAPDKSGLPSDRFSAERTGGSVSTLTIQRTQQEDSAVYLCASSSRVGLATDTQYFGPGTRLTVL.

The chain carries TRBV28 and TRBJ1-1; D is possibly TRBD1 (6 bases). Germline CDR1 MDHEN, CDR2 SYDVKM. This CDR3 is built from 14 residues. V was trimmed by 6 bases and J by 5 bases, leaving 16 bases between them. CDR3 sequence reads: CASRVSGVGTEAFF. The CDR3 DNA follows: TGTGCCAGCAGAGTATCAGGGGTTGGGACTGAAGCTTTCTTT.

This chain connects TRBV5-5 to TRBJ1-5, with 7 bases that match TRBD1. Germline V gene lookup returns CDR1 SGHKS and CDR2 YYEKEE (reference sequence). V was clipped by 2 bases and J by 6 bases; unmatched bases: 8. This CDR3 comprises 15 residues. The CDR3 is CASSFEAGGGQPQHF. In nucleotides, the CDR3 is TGTGCCAGCAGCTTCGAGGCAGGGGGTGGTCAGCCCCAGCATTTT. The whole variable domain, remainder taken from reference TRBV5-5 and TRBJ1-5, is DAGVTQSPTHLIKTRGQQVTLRCSPISGHKSVSWYQQVLGQGPQFIFQYYEKEERGRGNFPDRFSARQFPNYSSELNVNALLLGDSALYLCASSFEAGGGQPQHFGDGTRLSIL.

The CDR3 here is CASSPPDRHLQPQHF. The CDR3 DNA follows: TGTGCCAGCTCACCACCGGACAGGCACCTGCAGCCCCAGCATTTT. The genes are TRBV18 and TRBJ1-5; 7 bases are a match to TRBD1. The CDR3 totals 15 residues. The V segment lost 0 bases and the J segment 7 bases; nucleotides outside the gene matches: 6. The germline V gene has CDR1 KGHSH and CDR2 LQKENI.

The chain joins TRBV5-1 to TRBJ1-6; D remains ambiguous. Germline CDR1 is SGHRS and CDR2 is YFSETQ. The CDR3 totals 14 residues. The ends were cut back, 2 bases at V and 0 bases at J, with 3 bases in the middle. In DNA form, the CDR3 reads TGCGCCAGCAGCTTCAGCTCCTATAATTCACCCCTCCACTTT. It yields the protein CASSFSSYNSPLHF. Using reference TRBV5-1 and TRBJ1-6 for the parts outside the CDR3, the full variable domain is KAGVTQTPRYLIKTRGQQVTLSCSPISGHRSVSWYQQTPGQGLQFLFEYFSETQRNKGNFPGRFSGRQFSNSRSEMNVSTLELGDSALYLCASSFSSYNSPLHFGNGTRLTVT.

This clone showed up just once. The CDR3 region is CASSPSAATPSEQYF. As DNA, the CDR3 is TGCGCCAGCAGCCCCTCTGCGGCGACCCCCTCCGAGCAGTACTTC. This chain uses TRBV5-1 with TRBJ2-7; D is uncertain. V lost 4 bases and J lost 6, with 20 bases in between. This CDR3 contains 15 residues. Germline CDR1 is SGHRS and CDR2 is YFSETQ.

This clone was observed at least ten times. This chain connects TRBV19 to TRBJ1-3, with D uncertain. Germline values: CDR1 LNHDA, CDR2 SQIVND (reference sequence). This CDR3 is 15 amino acids long. Trimming pared 7 bases from V and 5 bases from J, leaving 18 bases between. The CDR3 loop reads CASIQVGRGRNTIYF. The CDR3 DNA reads TGTGCCAGTATTCAGGTTGGGAGAGGAAGAAACACCATATATTTT.

V gene TRBV28 combines with J gene TRBJ1-5, with D maybe TRBD1 (5 bases). Germline CDR1 reads MDHEN; CDR2 reads SYDVKM. This CDR3 spans 12 amino acids. The V gene lost 5 bases and the J gene lost 6 bases, with 8 bases spanning the gap. CDR3 amino acids: CASSRGTQPQHF. CDR3 bases: TGTGCCAGCAGTCGGGGGACTCAGCCCCAGCATTTT.

This chain uses TRBV7-9 with TRBJ2-1; the D is unclear. V lost 2 bases and J 10 bases, leaving 9 bases between the germline ends. This CDR3 has 12 residues. Germline V lookup: CDR1 SEHNR, CDR2 FQNEAQ (reference sequence). The CDR3 spells CASSLYGSEQFF. For the CDR3, the DNA is TGTGCCAGCAGCTTATACGGGTCCGAGCAGTTCTTC.

This clone was seen a few times. The chain links TRBV6-5 to TRBJ1-2; possibly TRBD1 for D (6 bases). Germline lookup yields CDR1 MNHEY and CDR2 SVGAGI. The germline V and J ends were trimmed by 1 base and 6 bases, with 18 bases remaining between them. The CDR3 length is 16 residues. The CDR3 bases are TGTGCCAGCAGTTACTTCCGCGGTACAGGGTTAGATGGCTACACCTTC. It translates to CASSYFRGTGLDGYTF.

This chain joins TRBV27 and TRBJ2-7; no definite D call. This CDR3 spans 14 amino acids. V lost 0 bases to trimming and J lost 2 bases, with 8 bases between them. Per the germline V gene, CDR1 is MNHEY and CDR2 is SMNVEV (reference sequence). CDR3 sequence (DNA): TGTGCCAGCAGTTTATCGCAGTCTCCCTACGAGCAGTACTTC. Its translation: CASSLSQSPYEQYF.